This entry features one T cell receptor (beta chain) sequence. What it binds is not known. The data derive from a study of cytomegalovirus exposure and HLA in healthy donors. Germline V gene data show CDR1 as WNHNN and CDR2 as SYGVQD (reference sequence). This CDR3 spans 15 amino acids. Trimming cost V 0 bases and J 2 bases, with 11 bases left between them. The PCR contained 60 Vbeta and 13 Jbeta primers. Measured with immunoSEQ multiplex PCR; TCRdb has only the in-frame clones, and not every one. There are 130,000 to 150,000 clones in the sample; 75% to 80% occur only once, and 2% to 3% lies in the top ten. Study-level points and caveats: Reports described diagnosis of cytomegalovirus status by the classifier as highly specific and sensitive. A link between a missense DCLRE1C variant and TCR beta V- and J-gene trimming emerged from a later analysis. According to an earlier analysis, most TCR beta V segments yielded productive rearrangements about 87% or about 30% of the time. The study recorded about 160 TCR beta chains that were cytomegalovirus-associated.

This TCR was recovered from a woman under 30 in good health and CMV-seropositive. The chain combines TRBV10-1 with TRBJ2-7; D is possibly TRBD2 (6 bases). The sample taken for sequencing was PBMCs. CDR3 bases: TGCGCCAGCAGTGAGTCGGCGGGGCGCCCCTACGAGCAGTACTTC. Translation gives CASSESAGRPYEQYF.